This T cell receptor (beta chain) appears in the sequencing data of a study of blood T cell repertoires in COVID-19. Sequencing used immunoSEQ multiplex PCR; TCRdb keeps in-frame clones, though not all of them. The table shows approximately 150,000 clones, with around 85% occurring only once. Germline assignment: CDR1 SGHRS and CDR2 YFSETQ. CDR3 length: 16 residues. V lost 1 base and J lost 3; bases outside the gene matches: 4. This chain connects TRBV5-1 to TRBJ2-2, with 9 positions matching TRBD2. The sequence derives from a human donor in a cohort sampled during active COVID-19. The source material was peripheral blood. The CDR3 sequence is CASSLIAGADTGELFF. The CDR3 region has the DNA TGCGCCAGCAGCTTGATAGCGGGAGCGGACACCGGGGAGCTGTTTTTT.